This section outlines one T cell receptor beta chain sequence together with its context. The data were taken from a study of blood T cell repertoires in COVID-19. CDR3 length: 11 residues. Trimming cost V 4 bases and J 12 bases, with 10 bases left between them. Germline V gene lookup returns CDR1 MGHDK and CDR2 SYGVNS. Data came from immunoSEQ multiplex PCR; TCRdb stores just in-frame clones and leaves some out. Of 80,000 to 95,000 clones listed, around 82% are singletons. The V gene is TRBV25-1, the J gene TRBJ2-1; the D gene is possibly TRBD2 (6 bases). The clonotype was recovered from a human donor in a cohort sampled during active COVID-19. The sample comprised peripheral blood. CDR3 sequence (DNA): TGTGCCAGCAGTGTGGGACTTGGGCAGTTCTTC. Translating gives CASSVGLGQFF. Drawing the rest from reference TRBV25-1 and TRBJ2-1, the complete variable domain is EADIYQTPRYLVIGTGKKITLECSQTMGHDKMYWYQQDPGMELHLIHYSYGVNSTEKGDLSSESTVSRIRTEHFPLTLESARPSHTSQYLCASSVGLGQFFGPGTRLTVL.